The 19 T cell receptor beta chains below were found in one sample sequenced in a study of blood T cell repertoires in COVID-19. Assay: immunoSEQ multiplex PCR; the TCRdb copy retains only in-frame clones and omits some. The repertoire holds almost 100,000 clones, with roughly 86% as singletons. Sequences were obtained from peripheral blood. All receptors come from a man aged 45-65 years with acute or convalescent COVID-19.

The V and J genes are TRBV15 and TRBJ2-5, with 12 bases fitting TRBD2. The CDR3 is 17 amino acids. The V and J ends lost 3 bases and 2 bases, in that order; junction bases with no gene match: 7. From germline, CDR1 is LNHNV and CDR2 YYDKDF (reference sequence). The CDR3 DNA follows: TGTGCCACCAGCAGGGTGGGGCTAGCGGGAGGGCAAGAGACCCAGTACTTC. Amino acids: CATSRVGLAGGQETQYF.

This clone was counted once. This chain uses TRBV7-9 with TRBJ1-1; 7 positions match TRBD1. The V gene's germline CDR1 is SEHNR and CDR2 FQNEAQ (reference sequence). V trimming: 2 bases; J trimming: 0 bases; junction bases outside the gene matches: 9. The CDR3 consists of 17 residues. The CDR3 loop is CASSLSPWTGLNTEAFF. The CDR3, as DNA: TGTGCCAGCAGCTTATCCCCCTGGACAGGTTTGAACACTGAAGCTTTCTTT.

CDR3 loop: CATSDFPSGRDGSYEQYF. For the CDR3, the DNA is TGTGCCACCAGTGATTTCCCTAGCGGGAGAGATGGCTCCTACGAGCAGTACTTC. V is TRBV24-1 and J is TRBJ2-7, with 10 bases aligning to TRBD2. Germline trimming cut 1 base from V and 0 bases from J; bases unmatched to any gene: 8. Germline CDR1 and CDR2: KGHDR and SFDVKD. This CDR3 comprises 18 residues.

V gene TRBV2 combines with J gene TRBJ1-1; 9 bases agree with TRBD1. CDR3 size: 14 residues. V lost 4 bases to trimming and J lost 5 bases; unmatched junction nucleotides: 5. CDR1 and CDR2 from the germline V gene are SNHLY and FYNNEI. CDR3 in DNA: TGTGCCAGCAGTGGGAGACAGGGGGGAACTGAAGCTTTCTTT. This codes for CASSGRQGGTEAFF. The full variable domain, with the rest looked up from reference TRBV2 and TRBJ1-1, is EPEVTQTPSHQVTQMGQEVILRCVPISNHLYFYWYRQILGQKVEFLVSFYNNEISEKSEIFDDQFSVERPDGSNFTLKIRSTKLEDSAMYFCASSGRQGGTEAFFGQGTRLTVV.

The CDR3 nucleotides are TGTGCCAGCAGTGCGGACAGACAAGAGACCCAGTACTTC. It yields the protein CASSADRQETQYF. V and J are TRBV25-1 and TRBJ2-5; D possibly corresponds to TRBD1 (6 bases). This CDR3 spans 13 amino acids. The germline V and J ends were trimmed by 4 bases and 2 bases, with 8 bases remaining between them. CDR1 MGHDK and CDR2 SYGVNS come from the germline V gene.

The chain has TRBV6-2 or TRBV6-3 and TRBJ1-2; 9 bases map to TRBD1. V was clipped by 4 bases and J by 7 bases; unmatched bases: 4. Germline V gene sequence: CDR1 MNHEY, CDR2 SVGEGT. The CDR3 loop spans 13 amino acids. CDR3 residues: CASSSRDRVGYTF. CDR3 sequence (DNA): TGTGCCAGCAGTTCTAGGGACAGGGTTGGCTACACCTTC.

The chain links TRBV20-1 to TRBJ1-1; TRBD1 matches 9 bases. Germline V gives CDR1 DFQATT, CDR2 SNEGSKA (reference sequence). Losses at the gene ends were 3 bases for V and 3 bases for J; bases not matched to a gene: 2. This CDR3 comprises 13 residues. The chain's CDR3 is CSASRDRDTEAFF. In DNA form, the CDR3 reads TGCAGTGCTAGTAGGGACAGGGACACTGAAGCTTTCTTT.

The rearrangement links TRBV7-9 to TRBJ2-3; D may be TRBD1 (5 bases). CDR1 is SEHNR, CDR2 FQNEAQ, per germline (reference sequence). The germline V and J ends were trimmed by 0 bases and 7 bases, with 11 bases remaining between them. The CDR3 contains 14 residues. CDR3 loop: CASSLAAGYNTQYF. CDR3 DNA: TGTGCCAGCAGCTTAGCTGCAGGGTATAATACGCAGTATTTT.

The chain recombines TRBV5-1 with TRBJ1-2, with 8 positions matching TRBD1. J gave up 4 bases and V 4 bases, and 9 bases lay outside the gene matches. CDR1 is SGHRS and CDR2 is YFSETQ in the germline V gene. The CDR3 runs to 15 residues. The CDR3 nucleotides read TGCGCCAGCAGCCCCGACCCGGGACAGGCCTATGGCTACACCTTC. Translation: CASSPDPGQAYGYTF.

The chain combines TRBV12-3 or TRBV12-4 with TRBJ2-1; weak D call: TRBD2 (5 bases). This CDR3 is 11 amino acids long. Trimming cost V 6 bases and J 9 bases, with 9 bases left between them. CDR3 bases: TGTGCCAGCAGCCTCCGGGGTGAGCAGTTCTTC. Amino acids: CASSLRGEQFF.

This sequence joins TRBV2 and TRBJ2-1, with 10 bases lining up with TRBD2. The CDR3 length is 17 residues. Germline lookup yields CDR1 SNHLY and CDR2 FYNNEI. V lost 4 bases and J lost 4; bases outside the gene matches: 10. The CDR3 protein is CASSASHTSGIYNEQFF. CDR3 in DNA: TGTGCCAGCAGTGCTTCCCACACTAGCGGGATTTACAATGAGCAGTTCTTC.

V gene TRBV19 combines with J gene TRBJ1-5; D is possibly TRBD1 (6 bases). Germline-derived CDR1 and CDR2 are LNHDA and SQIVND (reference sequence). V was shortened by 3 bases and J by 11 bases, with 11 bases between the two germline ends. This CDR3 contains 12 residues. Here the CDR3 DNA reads TGTGCCAGTAGTATGAGGGGGAGGGCCCAGCATTTT. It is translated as CASSMRGRAQHF.

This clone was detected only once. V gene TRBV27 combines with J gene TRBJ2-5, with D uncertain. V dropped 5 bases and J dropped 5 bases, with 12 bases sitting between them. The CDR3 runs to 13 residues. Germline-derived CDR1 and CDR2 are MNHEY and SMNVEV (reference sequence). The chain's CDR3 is CASSTLERETQYF. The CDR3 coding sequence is TGTGCCAGCAGTACTCTAGAACGGGAGACCCAGTACTTC.

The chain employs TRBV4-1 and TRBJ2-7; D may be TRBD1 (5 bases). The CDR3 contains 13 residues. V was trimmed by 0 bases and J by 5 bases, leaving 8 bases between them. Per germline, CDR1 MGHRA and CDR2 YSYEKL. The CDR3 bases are TGCGCCAGCAGCCAAGAAAAGGGGAACGAGCAGTACTTC. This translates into CASSQEKGNEQYF.

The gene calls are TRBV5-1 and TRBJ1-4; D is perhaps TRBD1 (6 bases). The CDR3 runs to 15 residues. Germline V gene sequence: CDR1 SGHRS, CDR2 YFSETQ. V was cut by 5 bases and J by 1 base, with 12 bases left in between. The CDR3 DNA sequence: TGCGCCAGCAGTTTACAGGGCGGAACTAATGAAAAACTGTTTTTT. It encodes CASSLQGGTNEKLFF.

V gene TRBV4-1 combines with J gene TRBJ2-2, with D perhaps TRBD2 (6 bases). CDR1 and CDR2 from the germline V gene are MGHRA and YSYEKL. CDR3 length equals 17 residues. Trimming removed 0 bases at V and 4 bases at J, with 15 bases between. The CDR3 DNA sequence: TGCGCCAGCAGCCAAGATGGAGGGAGAGGGTCCACCGGGGAGCTGTTTTTT. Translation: CASSQDGGRGSTGELFF.

CDR3 sequence: CASSQKTSGRGNEQFF. CDR3 DNA sequence: TGTGCCAGCAGCCAAAAGACTAGCGGGAGAGGGAATGAGCAGTTCTTC. V usage is TRBV3-1 (or the pseudogene TRBV3-2) and J usage is TRBJ2-1, with 12 bases lining up with TRBD2. This CDR3 is built from 16 residues. V was clipped by 2 bases and J by 7 bases; unmatched bases: 6. Germline loops: CDR1 LGHDT, CDR2 YNNKEL (reference sequence).

Written as DNA, the CDR3 is TGTGCCAGCAGCTTGGGCGGGACCAGGGGGCTTCAGCCCCAGCATTTT. Encoded protein: CASSLGGTRGLQPQHF. The chain couples TRBV5-6 to TRBJ1-5; TRBD1 matches 8 bases. The CDR3 length is 16 residues. J gave up 6 bases and V 0 bases, and 8 bases lay outside the gene matches. The germline gives CDR1 SGHDT, CDR2 YYEEEE.

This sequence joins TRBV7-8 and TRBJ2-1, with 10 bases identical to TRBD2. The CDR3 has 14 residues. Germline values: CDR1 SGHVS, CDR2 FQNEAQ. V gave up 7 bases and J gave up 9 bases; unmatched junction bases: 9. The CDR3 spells CASTAWTSGLEQFF. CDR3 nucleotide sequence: TGTGCCAGCACCGCATGGACTAGCGGACTTGAGCAGTTCTTC.